Listed below are T cell receptor beta chains from one sample, sequenced in a study of blood T cell repertoires in COVID-19. Assay: immunoSEQ multiplex PCR; the TCRdb copy retains only in-frame clones and omits some. The data show approximately 290,000 clones, 80% to 85% seen once. Sequenced material: peripheral blood. The receptors were gathered from a person aged 70 to 79 with COVID-19, enrolled during active disease. Both conserved end residues are part of each CDR3. The order of the fields is clone size, D gene, V gene, J gene, CDR3 DNA, CDR3 protein. The D gene is left open where the match is weak. Clone size is stated in some rows and not others, as once, few, many or a class when expanded.

-	-	TRBV5-5	TRBJ1-1	TGTGCTAGCAGCGTAGTAACAGGTCTAGAGAACACTGAAGCTTTCTTT	CASSVVTGLENTEAFF
-	TRBD2	TRBV28	TRBJ2-7	TGTGCCAGCAGTCCTCGCCCCCCGGGGAGGGACGAGCAGTACTTC	CASSPRPPGRDEQYF
once	TRBD2	TRBV7-8	TRBJ2-3	TGTGCCAGCAGCGCGTCCGGGACTACCCGCACAGATACGCAGTATTTT	CASSASGTTRTDTQYF
-	TRBD1	TRBV3-1/TRBV3-2	TRBJ2-7	TGTGCCAGCAGCACAGGGGTAGCAGGGGGCGCCCCGGGCGAGCAGTACTTC	CASSTGVAGGAPGEQYF
once	-	TRBV27	TRBJ1-6	TGTGCCAGCAGTTACCGGGATTCACCCCTCCACTTT	CASSYRDSPLHF
-	-	TRBV7-9	TRBJ2-5	TGTGCCAGCAGCTTCGGTATCGGAGAGACCCAGTACTTC	CASSFGIGETQYF
-	TRBD1	TRBV5-6	TRBJ1-2	TGTGCCAGCAGCTTTGGCAGGGGGTCCTATGGCTACACCTTC	CASSFGRGSYGYTF
-	TRBD2	TRBV14	TRBJ2-1	TGTGCCAGCAGCCAACTAGCGGGGACGGGAAATGAGCAGTTCTTC	CASSQLAGTGNEQFF
once	TRBD2	TRBV6-1	TRBJ2-1	TGTGCCAGCAGTGAATTCGATCGGGGGAGGGCCCAGTACAATGAGCAGTTCTTC	CASSEFDRGRAQYNEQFF
-	-	TRBV6-5	TRBJ1-1	TGTGCCAGCAGTTATTTTGCGGACATGAACACTGAAGCTTTCTTT	CASSYFADMNTEAFF
-	TRBD1	TRBV28	TRBJ1-3	TGTGCCAGCAGTTTAGGGACAGGAGGAAACACCATATATTTT	CASSLGTGGNTIYF
-	-	TRBV12-3/TRBV12-4	TRBJ1-2	TGTGCCAGCAGTCCTGACACTAACTATGGCTACACCTTC	CASSPDTNYGYTF
-	TRBD2	TRBV10-3	TRBJ2-5	TGTGCCATCAGTGGGTCCAGCGGGAAAGAGACCCAGTACTTC	CAISGSSGKETQYF
-	TRBD2	TRBV9	TRBJ2-1	TGTGCCAGCAGCCTCGGCGGGAGCATCGGTACGCACAATGAGCAGTTCTTC	CASSLGGSIGTHNEQFF
few	-	TRBV2	TRBJ2-6	TGTGCCAGCGGGGCATGGGGGGTGAGCTCTGGGGCCAACGTCCTGACTTTC	CASGAWGVSSGANVLTF
once	TRBD1	TRBV5-6	TRBJ2-2	TGTGCCAGCAGCCGATGGGACAGGGCAGAAACCGGGGAGCTGTTTTTT	CASSRWDRAETGELFF